These 4 T cell receptor beta chains share one sample of origin, sequenced in a study of CD8+ T cells in alopecia areata. Treatment specified: oral pan-JAK inhibitor, 5-10 mg twice daily. RNA extraction and reverse transcription yielded cDNA as sequencing template. TCRdb's copy holds only in-frame clones and misses some; the assay was immunoSEQ multiplex PCR. The data show roughly 120,000 clones, approximately 54% seen once. The input for sequencing was CD8+ T cells sorted from blood, taken at week 24, from a patient treated with tofacitinib. These receptors all stem from a human donor with alopecia areata.

V gene TRBV13 combines with J gene TRBJ1-5, with 9 bases identical to TRBD1. The V gene end was trimmed by 5 bases and the J gene end by 4 bases; junction bases not matched to a gene: 6. The CDR3 runs to 15 residues. Germline loops: CDR1 PRHDT, CDR2 FYEKMQ (reference sequence). The CDR3 reads CASSRGQGGNQPQHF. CDR3 in DNA: TGTGCCAGCAGCCGGGGACAGGGAGGTAATCAGCCCCAGCATTTT.

As for this clone: The identical CDR3 is also encoded by other nucleotide sequences in the sample. This rearrangement joins TRBV5-4 to TRBJ1-5; D ambiguous. In germline, CDR1 is SGHNT, CDR2 YYREEE (reference sequence). The CDR3 has 12 residues. V lost 0 bases and J 4 bases, leaving 2 bases between the germline ends. CDR3 DNA sequence: TGTGCCAGCAGCTTGGGAAATCAGCCCCAGCATTTT. Translated: CASSLGNQPQHF.

The chain has TRBV5-6 and TRBJ2-7; D ambiguous. V lost 0 bases, J lost 3 bases, and 10 bases lay in between. CDR3 size: 14 residues. Germline CDR1 SGHDT, CDR2 YYEEEE. CDR3 region: CASSLEMALYEQYF. The CDR3 bases are TGTGCCAGCAGCTTGGAGATGGCCCTCTACGAGCAGTACTTC.

CDR3 region: CASSYHLGENTGELFF. The CDR3 DNA follows: TGTGCCAGCAGCTACCACTTAGGAGAGAACACCGGGGAGCTGTTTTTT. The J gene is TRBJ2-2, the V gene TRBV9; D call uncertain. Germline V lookup: CDR1 SGDLS, CDR2 YYNGEE. The CDR3 consists of 16 residues. With 4 bases removed from V and 1 base from J, the gap between germline ends came to 14 bases. Using reference TRBV9 and TRBJ2-2 for the parts outside the CDR3, the full variable domain is DSGVTQTPKHLITATGQRVTLRCSPRSGDLSVYWYQQSLDQGLQFLIQYYNGEERAKGNILERFSAQQFPDLHSELNLSSLELGDSALYFCASSYHLGENTGELFFGEGSRLTVL.